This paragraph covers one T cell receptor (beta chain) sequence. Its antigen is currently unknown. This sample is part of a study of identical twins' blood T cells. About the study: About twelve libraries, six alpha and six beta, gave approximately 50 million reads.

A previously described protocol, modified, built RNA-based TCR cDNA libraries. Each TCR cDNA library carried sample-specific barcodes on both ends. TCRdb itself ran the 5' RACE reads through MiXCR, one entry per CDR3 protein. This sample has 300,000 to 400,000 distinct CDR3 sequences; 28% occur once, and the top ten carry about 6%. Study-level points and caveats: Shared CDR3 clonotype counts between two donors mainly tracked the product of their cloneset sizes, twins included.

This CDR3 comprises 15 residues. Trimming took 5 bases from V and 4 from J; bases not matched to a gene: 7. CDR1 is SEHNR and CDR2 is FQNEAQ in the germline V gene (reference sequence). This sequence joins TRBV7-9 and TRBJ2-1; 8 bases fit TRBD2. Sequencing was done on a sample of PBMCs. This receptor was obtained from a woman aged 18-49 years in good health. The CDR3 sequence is CASSERERPYNEQFF. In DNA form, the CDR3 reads TGTGCCAGCAGCGAGCGGGAGAGACCATACAATGAGCAGTTCTTC.